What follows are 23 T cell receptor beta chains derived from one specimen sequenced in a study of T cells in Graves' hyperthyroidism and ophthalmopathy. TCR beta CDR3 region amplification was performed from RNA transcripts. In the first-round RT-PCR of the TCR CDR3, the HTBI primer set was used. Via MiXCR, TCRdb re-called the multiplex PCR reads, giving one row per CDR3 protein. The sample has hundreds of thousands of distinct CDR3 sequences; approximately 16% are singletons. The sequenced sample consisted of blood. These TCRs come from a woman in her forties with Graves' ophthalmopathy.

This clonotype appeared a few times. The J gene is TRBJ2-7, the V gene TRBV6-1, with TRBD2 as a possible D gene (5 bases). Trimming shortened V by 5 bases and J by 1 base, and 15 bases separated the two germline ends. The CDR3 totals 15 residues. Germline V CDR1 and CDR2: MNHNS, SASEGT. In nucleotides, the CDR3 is TGTGCCAGCAGTCCCCGGACCGGCGGGTCCTACGAGCAGTACTTC. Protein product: CASSPRTGGSYEQYF.

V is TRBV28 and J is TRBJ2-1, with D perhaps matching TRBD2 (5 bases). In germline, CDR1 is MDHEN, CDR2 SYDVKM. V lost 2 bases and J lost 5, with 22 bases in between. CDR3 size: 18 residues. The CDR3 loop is CASSLAYGSLGVNNEQFF. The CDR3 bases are TGTGCCAGCAGTTTAGCCTATGGGTCCCTGGGAGTAAACAATGAGCAGTTCTTC.

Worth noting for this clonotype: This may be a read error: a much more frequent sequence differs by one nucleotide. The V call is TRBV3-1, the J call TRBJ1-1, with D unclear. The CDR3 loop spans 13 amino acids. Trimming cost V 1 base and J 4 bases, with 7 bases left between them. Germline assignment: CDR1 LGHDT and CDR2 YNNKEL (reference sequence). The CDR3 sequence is CASSQVGSTEAFF. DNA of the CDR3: TGTGCCAGCAGCCAAGTGGGGAGCACTGAAGCTTTCTTT. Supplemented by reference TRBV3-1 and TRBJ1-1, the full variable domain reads DTAVSQTPKYLVTQMGNDKSIKCEQNLGHDTMYWYKQDSKKFLKIMFSYNNKELIINETVPNRFSPKSPDKAHLNLHINSLELGDSAVYFCASSQVGSTEAFFGQGTRLTVV.

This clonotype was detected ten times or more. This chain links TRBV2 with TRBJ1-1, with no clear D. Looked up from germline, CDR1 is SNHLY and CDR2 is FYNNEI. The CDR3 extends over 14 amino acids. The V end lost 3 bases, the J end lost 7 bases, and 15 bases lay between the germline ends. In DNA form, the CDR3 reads TGTGCCAGCAGTGATCAGACGAGGACGTTTGAAGCTTTCTTT. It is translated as CASSDQTRTFEAFF.

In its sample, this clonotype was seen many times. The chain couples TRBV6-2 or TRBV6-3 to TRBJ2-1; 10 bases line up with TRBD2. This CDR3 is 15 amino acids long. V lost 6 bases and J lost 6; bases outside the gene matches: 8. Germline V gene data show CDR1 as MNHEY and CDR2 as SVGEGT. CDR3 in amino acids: CASRTGTSETNEQFF. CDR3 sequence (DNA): TGTGCCAGCAGGACCGGGACTAGCGAAACCAATGAGCAGTTCTTC.

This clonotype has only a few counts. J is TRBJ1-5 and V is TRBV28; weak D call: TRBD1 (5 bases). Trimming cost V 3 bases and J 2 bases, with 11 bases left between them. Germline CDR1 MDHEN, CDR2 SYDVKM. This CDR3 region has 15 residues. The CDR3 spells CASSLGLQGNQPQHF. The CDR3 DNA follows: TGTGCCAGCAGTTTGGGGCTACAGGGCAATCAGCCCCAGCATTTT.

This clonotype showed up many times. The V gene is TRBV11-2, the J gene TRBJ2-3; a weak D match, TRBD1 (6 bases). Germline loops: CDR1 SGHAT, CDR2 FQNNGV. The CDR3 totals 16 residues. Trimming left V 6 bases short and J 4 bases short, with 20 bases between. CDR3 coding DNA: TGTGCCAGCAGTCCCCTTGGCCAAGGGGGAGCAGATACGCAGTATTTT. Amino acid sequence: CASSPLGQGGADTQYF.

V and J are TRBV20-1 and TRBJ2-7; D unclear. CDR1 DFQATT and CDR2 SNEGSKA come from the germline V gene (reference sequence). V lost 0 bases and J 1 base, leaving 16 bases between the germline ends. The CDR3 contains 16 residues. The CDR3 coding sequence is TGCAGTGCTAGAGATCTAAGGGCTTACTCGTCCTACGAGCAGTACTTC. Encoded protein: CSARDLRAYSSYEQYF.

For the CDR3, the DNA is TGTGCCAGCAGTTTAGGACAGGGGGCGGACACCGGGGAGCTGTTTTTT. This translates into CASSLGQGADTGELFF. The chain employs TRBV12-3 or TRBV12-4 and TRBJ2-2, with 10 bases that match TRBD1. The CDR3 runs to 16 residues. Unmatched junction bases numbered 2, after V lost 1 base and J lost 3 bases.

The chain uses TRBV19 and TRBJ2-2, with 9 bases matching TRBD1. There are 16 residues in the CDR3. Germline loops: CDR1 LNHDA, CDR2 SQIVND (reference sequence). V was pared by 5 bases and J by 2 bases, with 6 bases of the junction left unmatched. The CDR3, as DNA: TGTGCCAGTAGTGCTGACAGGGGGTACAACACCGGGGAGCTGTTTTTT. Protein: CASSADRGYNTGELFF.

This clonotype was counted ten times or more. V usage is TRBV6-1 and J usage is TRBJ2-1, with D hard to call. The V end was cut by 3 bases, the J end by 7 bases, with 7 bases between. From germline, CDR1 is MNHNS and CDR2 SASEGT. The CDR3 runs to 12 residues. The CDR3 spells CASSDLGNEQFF. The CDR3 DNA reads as TGTGCCAGCAGTGACTTAGGGAATGAGCAGTTCTTC.

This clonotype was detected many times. Here the CDR3 DNA reads TGTGCCAGCAGCCCCCGACAGGGTAACTATGGCTACACCTTC. As protein: CASSPRQGNYGYTF. V is TRBV2 and J is TRBJ1-2; TRBD1 matches at 7 bases. Germline CDR1 SNHLY, CDR2 FYNNEI. This CDR3 has 14 amino acids. V gave up 6 bases and J gave up 1 base; unmatched junction bases: 5.

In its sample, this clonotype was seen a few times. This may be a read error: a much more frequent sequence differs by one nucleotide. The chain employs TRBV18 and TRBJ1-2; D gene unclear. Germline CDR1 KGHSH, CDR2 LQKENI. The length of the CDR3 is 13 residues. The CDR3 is CANSSTENYGYTF. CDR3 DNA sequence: TGTGCCAACTCATCTACAGAAAACTATGGCTACACCTTC. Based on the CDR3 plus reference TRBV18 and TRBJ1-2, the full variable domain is NAGVMQNPRHLVRRRGQEARLRCSPMKGHSHVYWYRQLPEEGLKFMVYLQKENIIDESGMPKERFSAEFPKEGPSILRIQQVVRGDSAAYFCANSSTENYGYTFGSGTRLTVV.

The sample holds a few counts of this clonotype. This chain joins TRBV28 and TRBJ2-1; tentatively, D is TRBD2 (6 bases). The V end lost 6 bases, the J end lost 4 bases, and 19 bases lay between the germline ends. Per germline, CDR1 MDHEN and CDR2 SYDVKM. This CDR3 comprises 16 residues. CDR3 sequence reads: CASSGSEARAYNEQFF. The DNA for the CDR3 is TGTGCCAGCAGCGGGAGTGAAGCTAGGGCGTACAATGAGCAGTTCTTC.

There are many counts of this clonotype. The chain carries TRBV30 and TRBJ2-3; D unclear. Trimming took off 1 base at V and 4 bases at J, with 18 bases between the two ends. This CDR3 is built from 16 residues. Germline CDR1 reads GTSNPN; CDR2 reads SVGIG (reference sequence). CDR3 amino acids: CAWSGAIVSMSDTQYF. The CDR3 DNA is TGTGCCTGGAGTGGCGCAATCGTCAGCATGTCAGATACGCAGTATTTT.

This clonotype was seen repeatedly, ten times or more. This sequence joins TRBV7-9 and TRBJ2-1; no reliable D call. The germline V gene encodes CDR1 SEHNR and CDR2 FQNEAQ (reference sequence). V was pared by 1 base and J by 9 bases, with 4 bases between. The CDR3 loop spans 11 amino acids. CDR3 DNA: TGTGCCAGCAGCTTAGTTGGTGAGCAGTTCTTC. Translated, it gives CASSLVGEQFF.

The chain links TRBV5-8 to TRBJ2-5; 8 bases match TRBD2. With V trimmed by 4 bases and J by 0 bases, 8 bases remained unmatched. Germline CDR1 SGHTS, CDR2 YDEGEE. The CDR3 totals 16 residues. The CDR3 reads CASSDFLAGYQETQYF. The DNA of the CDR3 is TGTGCCAGCAGCGATTTTTTAGCGGGGTACCAAGAGACCCAGTACTTC.

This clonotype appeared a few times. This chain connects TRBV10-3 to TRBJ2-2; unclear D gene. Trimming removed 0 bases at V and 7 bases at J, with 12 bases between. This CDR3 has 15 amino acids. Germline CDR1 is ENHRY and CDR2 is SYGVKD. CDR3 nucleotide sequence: TGTGCCATCAGTGAGTCCTTGGGTATTGGCGGGGAGCTGTTTTTT. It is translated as CAISESLGIGGELFF.

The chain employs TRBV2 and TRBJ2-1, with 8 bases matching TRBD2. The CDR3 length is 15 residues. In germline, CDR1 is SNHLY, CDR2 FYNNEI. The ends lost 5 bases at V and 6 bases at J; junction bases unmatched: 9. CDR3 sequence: CASSRPGLVFNEQFF. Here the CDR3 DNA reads TGTGCCAGCAGTAGACCGGGACTAGTGTTCAATGAGCAGTTCTTC. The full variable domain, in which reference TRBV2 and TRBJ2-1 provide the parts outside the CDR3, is EPEVTQTPSHQVTQMGQEVILRCVPISNHLYFYWYRQILGQKVEFLVSFYNNEISEKSEIFDDQFSVERPDGSNFTLKIRSTKLEDSAMYFCASSRPGLVFNEQFFGPGTRLTVL.

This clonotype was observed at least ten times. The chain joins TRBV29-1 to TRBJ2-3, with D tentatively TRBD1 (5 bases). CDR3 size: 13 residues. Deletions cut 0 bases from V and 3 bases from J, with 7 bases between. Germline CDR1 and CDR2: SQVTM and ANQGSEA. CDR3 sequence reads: CSVEDGATDTQYF. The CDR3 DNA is TGCAGCGTTGAAGATGGGGCTACAGATACGCAGTATTTT.

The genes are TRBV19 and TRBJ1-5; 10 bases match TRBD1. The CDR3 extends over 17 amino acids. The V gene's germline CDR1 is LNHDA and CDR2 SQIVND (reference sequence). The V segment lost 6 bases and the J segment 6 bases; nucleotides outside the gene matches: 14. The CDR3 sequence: CASREGPEWTGGQPQHF. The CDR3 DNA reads TGTGCCAGTAGAGAGGGGCCTGAATGGACAGGGGGTCAGCCCCAGCATTTT.

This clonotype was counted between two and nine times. CDR3 protein: CASSGRLAGGRTDTQYF. The CDR3 bases are TGTGCCAGCAGCGGCCGACTAGCGGGAGGGCGAACAGATACGCAGTATTTT. The rearrangement uses TRBV7-6 and TRBJ2-3; 14 bases agree with TRBD2. V lost 5 bases to trimming and J lost 3 bases; unmatched junction nucleotides: 7. The germline V gene encodes CDR1 SGHVS and CDR2 FNYEAQ. The CDR3 has 17 amino acids.

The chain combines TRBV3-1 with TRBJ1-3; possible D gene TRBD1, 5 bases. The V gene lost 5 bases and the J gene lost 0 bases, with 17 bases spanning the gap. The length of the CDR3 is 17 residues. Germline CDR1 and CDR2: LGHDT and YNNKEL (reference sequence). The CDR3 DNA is TGTGCCAGCAGCACGAACCTGGGGACGGGCTCTGGAAACACCATATATTTT. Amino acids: CASSTNLGTGSGNTIYF.